One and the same sample provided the 17 T cell receptor beta chains below, sequenced in a study of blood T cells in healthy people across ages. Using a J-beta primer mix together with a sample-barcoded 5' primer, a second PCR was run for about 6 to 11 cycles. TCRdb redid the calling of the 5' RACE reads with MiXCR, one entry per CDR3 protein. Of 700,000 to 950,000 distinct CDR3 sequences detected, roughly 44% appear once; the ten largest clones hold 20% to 25%. The sample was blood. The source of these receptors is a woman aged 55-70 years in good health.

The chain joins TRBV3-1 to TRBJ2-7; a weak D match, TRBD2 (5 bases). The germline CDR1 and CDR2 sequences are LGHDT and YNNKEL (reference sequence). V gave up 1 base and J gave up 3 bases, with 10 bases separating them. This CDR3 comprises 14 residues. The CDR3 DNA reads TGTGCCAGCAGCCAAGGGCCGGGGATCTACGAGCAGTACTTC. It encodes CASSQGPGIYEQYF.

CDR3 bases: TGCAGTGCGCCAGAACAGGGGGGCTACAATGAGCAGTTCTTC. Encoded protein: CSAPEQGGYNEQFF. The chain uses TRBV20-1 and TRBJ2-1; 8 bases agree with TRBD1. The CDR3 sequence is 14 residues long. The V gene end was trimmed by 6 bases and the J gene end by 3 bases; junction bases not matched to a gene: 7. Germline lookup yields CDR1 DFQATT and CDR2 SNEGSKA (reference sequence).

This rearrangement joins TRBV20-1 to TRBJ2-1; 7 positions agree with TRBD2. The germline CDR1 and CDR2 sequences are DFQATT and SNEGSKA (reference sequence). V lost 6 bases, J lost 3 bases, and 11 bases stayed unmatched. This CDR3 is built from 15 residues. CDR3 protein: CSAKRAGDVYNEQFF. Here the CDR3 DNA reads TGCAGTGCAAAGCGGGCGGGAGATGTCTACAATGAGCAGTTCTTC.

The chain recombines TRBV28 with TRBJ2-1; 8 bases are a match to TRBD1. CDR1 and CDR2 (germline): MDHEN, SYDVKM. V lost 10 bases to trimming and J lost 10 bases; unmatched junction nucleotides: 9. CDR3 size: 12 residues. The CDR3 bases are TGTGCCACTCAGGGGGCGAGTTACGAGCAGTTCTTC. Its protein product is CATQGASYEQFF.

V gene TRBV20-1 combines with J gene TRBJ1-1; 8 bases fit TRBD1. This CDR3 has 13 amino acids. CDR1 is DFQATT and CDR2 is SNEGSKA in the germline V gene (reference sequence). V lost 3 bases, J lost 3 bases, and 3 bases stayed unmatched. CDR3 protein: CSARGQVDTEAFF. DNA of the CDR3: TGCAGTGCTAGGGGACAGGTTGACACTGAAGCTTTCTTT.

This clonotype was recorded only once. The chain employs TRBV12-3 or TRBV12-4 and TRBJ2-3, with D tentatively TRBD2 (6 bases). This CDR3 has 16 residues. V gave up 5 bases and J gave up 4 bases, with 19 bases separating them. Written as DNA, the CDR3 is TGTGCCAGCAGTCCCGCGGGATCATCTAGAGCAGATACGCAGTATTTT. The encoded protein is CASSPAGSSRADTQYF.

The chain recombines TRBV6-6 with TRBJ2-4; TRBD2 agrees at 7 bases. J was trimmed by 0 bases and V by 8 bases; bases with no gene match: 4. The CDR3 totals 14 residues. Per the germline V gene, CDR1 is MNHNY and CDR2 is SVGAGI (reference sequence). Here the CDR3 DNA reads TGTGCCAGCCCAGCGGGGCTAGCCAAAAACATTCAGTACTTC. It specifies CASPAGLAKNIQYF.

The chain recombines TRBV19 with TRBJ1-2; 7 bases are a match to TRBD1. Germline CDR1 is LNHDA and CDR2 is SQIVND (reference sequence). Unmatched junction bases numbered 7, after V lost 5 bases and J lost 7 bases. The CDR3 consists of 13 residues. CDR3 sequence reads: CASSPTGTIGYTF. For the CDR3, the DNA is TGTGCCAGTAGTCCGACAGGGACAATTGGCTACACCTTC.

This clonotype occurred a few times. The rearrangement joins TRBV11-1 to TRBJ2-7, with a possible D match to TRBD1 (5 bases). Trimming shortened V by 5 bases and J by 3 bases, and 8 bases separated the two germline ends. The CDR3 extends over 12 amino acids. The germline V gene encodes CDR1 SGHAT and CDR2 FQDESV (reference sequence). DNA of the CDR3: TGTGCCAGCAGCATCCAGGGCTACGAGCAGTACTTC. Translation gives CASSIQGYEQYF.

The chain couples TRBV7-8 to TRBJ1-1; D not resolved. The CDR3 totals 15 residues. Trimming removed 1 base at V and 0 bases at J, with 9 bases between. The germline V gene has CDR1 SGHVS and CDR2 FQNEAQ. The CDR3 coding sequence is TGTGCCAGCAGCTTAGAAGCGCTCATGAACACTGAAGCTTTCTTT. Amino acids: CASSLEALMNTEAFF.

This clonotype was recorded many times. A single base separates this from a much larger clone, so it may be a read error. The rearrangement links TRBV6-2 or TRBV6-3 to TRBJ2-5, with no clear D. V was shortened by 4 bases and J by 4 bases, with 22 bases between the two germline ends. This CDR3 has 17 residues. Germline CDR1 reads MNHEY; CDR2 reads SVGEGT. CDR3 residues: CASSFKSARSPGETQYF. The CDR3 DNA reads as TGTGCCAGCAGTTTTAAGTCGGCAAGGAGCCCCGGAGAGACCCAGTACTTC.

This clonotype turned up a few times. This chain connects TRBV21-1 to TRBJ2-2; no check of the table's D call, TRBD2, against the DNA was made. TRBV21-1 is recorded as a pseudogene. The CDR3 is 18 amino acids. The CDR3 region has the DNA TGTGCCAGCAGCAACACTAGCGGGGGGGTCTCGGGCACCGGGGAGCTGTTTTTT. Its translation is CASSNTSGGVSGTGELFF.

V is TRBV20-1 and J is TRBJ2-7; D not certain. Germline V gene data show CDR1 as DFQATT and CDR2 as SNEGSKA (reference sequence). CDR3 length: 13 amino acids. The germline V and J ends were trimmed by 1 base and 4 bases, with 11 bases remaining between them. DNA for the CDR3: TGCAGTGCTAGAGCCTCGGGTCTGTACGAGCAGTACTTC. This gives the protein CSARASGLYEQYF.

This clonotype was seen just once. This clone may be a read error of a much larger clone one base away. This sequence joins TRBV29-1 and TRBJ2-5; 7 bases are a match to TRBD2. The CDR3 is made up of 13 amino acids. In germline, CDR1 is SQVTM, CDR2 ANQGSEA. Unmatched junction bases numbered 2, after V lost 2 bases and J lost 2 bases. The DNA of the CDR3 is TGCAGCGTTGAATGCGGGGGACAAGAGACCCAGTACTTC. This encodes CSVECGGQETQYF.

This chain uses TRBV9 with TRBJ2-3; D tentatively reads TRBD1 or TRBD2 (5 bases each). V lost 5 bases, J lost 4 bases, and 14 bases lay in between. The CDR3 sequence is 14 residues long. Germline values: CDR1 SGDLS, CDR2 YYNGEE. The DNA of the CDR3 is TGTGCCAGCAGTGCAAGACTGGGGGCAGATACGCAGTATTTT. The encoded protein is CASSARLGADTQYF.

V gene TRBV6-5 combines with J gene TRBJ1-1, with D tentatively TRBD1 (5 bases). The length of the CDR3 is 13 residues. Per the germline V gene, CDR1 is MNHEY and CDR2 is SVGAGI. Trimming removed 2 bases at V and 7 bases at J, with 11 bases between. The CDR3 sequence is CASSYRDRGEAFF. The CDR3 DNA sequence: TGTGCCAGCAGTTACAGGGATAGGGGTGAAGCTTTCTTT.

This clonotype was recorded once. The genes are TRBV3-1 and TRBJ2-3; 11 bases agree with TRBD2. The V and J ends lost 3 bases and 1 base, in that order; junction bases with no gene match: 3. Per germline, CDR1 LGHDT and CDR2 YNNKEL (reference sequence). This CDR3 is 16 amino acids long. CDR3 nucleotide sequence: TGTGCCAGCAGCCACACACTAGCGGGAGGCACAGATACGCAGTATTTT. Encoded protein: CASSHTLAGGTDTQYF.